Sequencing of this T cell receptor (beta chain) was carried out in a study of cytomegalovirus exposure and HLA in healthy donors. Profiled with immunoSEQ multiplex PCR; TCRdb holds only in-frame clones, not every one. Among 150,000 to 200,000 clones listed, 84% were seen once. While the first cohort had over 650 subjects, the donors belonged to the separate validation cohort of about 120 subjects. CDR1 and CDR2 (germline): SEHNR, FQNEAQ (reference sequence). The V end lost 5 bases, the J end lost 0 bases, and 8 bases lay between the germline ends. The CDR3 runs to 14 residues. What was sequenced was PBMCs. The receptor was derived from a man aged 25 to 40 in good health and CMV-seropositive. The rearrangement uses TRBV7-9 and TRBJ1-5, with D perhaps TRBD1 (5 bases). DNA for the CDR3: TGTGCCAGCAGCGCCGACAGTAGCAATCAGCCCCAGCATTTT. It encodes CASSADSSNQPQHF.